This entry lists 29 T cell receptor beta chains sequenced from one sample in a study of OX40 agonist ivuxolimab in advanced cancers. TCRdb keeps only in-frame clones here, not all; method: immunoSEQ multiplex PCR. The sample comprises 55,000 to 65,000 clones, about 85% of which are singletons, and about 3% rests with the top ten. The sequences come from CD4+ or CD8+ T cells sorted from blood, collected in a trial of the OX40 agonist ivuxolimab. These receptors were collected from an adult with an advanced solid tumor such as melanoma, head and neck, liver or kidney cancer.

This clone has just a few counts. The chain has TRBV30 and TRBJ1-2, with a possible D match to TRBD1 (5 bases). Germline values: CDR1 GTSNPN, CDR2 SVGIG (reference sequence). V was cut by 3 bases and J by 8 bases, with 16 bases left in between. The CDR3 sequence is 13 residues long. The CDR3, as DNA: TGTGCCTGGAGGCTACAGGACCGGAGGGGCTACACCTTC. Protein sequence: CAWRLQDRRGYTF.

The J gene is TRBJ1-2, the V gene TRBV6-5; TRBD1 aligns across 8 bases. The germline gives CDR1 MNHEY, CDR2 SVGAGI. The CDR3 is 14 amino acids. The J segment lost 8 bases and the V segment lost 2 bases, leaving 7 bases of the junction unmatched. CDR3 protein: CASSYRGQVTGYTF. The CDR3, as DNA: TGTGCCAGCAGTTACCGGGGACAGGTGACAGGCTACACCTTC.

The chain uses TRBV25-1 and TRBJ2-3; no reliable D call. The CDR3 is made up of 12 amino acids. Germline V gene sequence: CDR1 MGHDK, CDR2 SYGVNS. V was clipped by 0 bases and J by 8 bases, with 6 bases between them. The CDR3 region has the DNA TGTGCCAGCAGTGAATATGGTGGTACGCAGTATTTT. Its protein product is CASSEYGGTQYF.

CDR3 nucleotide sequence: TGTGCCTGCGTACCCCCAGGGGACGCGTCCTACGAGCAGTACTTC. This codes for CACVPPGDASYEQYF. The chain employs TRBV30 and TRBJ2-7, with TRBD1 as a possible D gene (6 bases). The germline V gene encodes CDR1 GTSNPN and CDR2 SVGIG (reference sequence). V lost 6 bases and J 1 base, leaving 19 bases between the germline ends. This CDR3 is 15 amino acids long.

The rearrangement joins TRBV5-1 to TRBJ2-1; no firm D call. Germline lookup yields CDR1 SGHRS and CDR2 YFSETQ. This CDR3 spans 15 amino acids. Trimming left V 0 bases short and J 4 bases short, with 11 bases between. CDR3 nucleotides: TGCGCCAGCAGCTTGGAAGGGCTCGGATACAATGAGCAGTTCTTC. As protein: CASSLEGLGYNEQFF.

The chain has TRBV6-1 and TRBJ2-3, with TRBD1 as a possible D gene (5 bases). Trimming took 6 bases from V and 5 from J, leaving 18 bases between them. CDR3 length equals 15 residues. In germline, CDR1 is MNHNS, CDR2 SASEGT. CDR3 nucleotide sequence: TGTGCCAGCAGAGGACCGGGCCAAAGGGGAGATACGCAGTATTTT. As protein: CASRGPGQRGDTQYF.

This chain connects TRBV5-1 to TRBJ1-4; 10 bases are a match to TRBD1. CDR1 and CDR2 from the germline V gene are SGHRS and YFSETQ. V lost 5 bases, J lost 8 bases, and 6 bases stayed unmatched. CDR3 length: 14 residues. The CDR3 bases are TGCGCCAGCAGTCAGGGGACAGGGGTCGAAAAACTGTTTTTT. This gives the protein CASSQGTGVEKLFF.

The chain employs TRBV19 and TRBJ1-5; tentatively, D is TRBD1 (5 bases). The CDR3 sequence is 14 residues long. Trimming took off 7 bases at V and 2 bases at J, with 12 bases between the two ends. Per germline, CDR1 LNHDA and CDR2 SQIVND (reference sequence). CDR3 DNA: TGTGCCAGTACCATGCGGGGACGCAATCAGCCCCAGCATTTT. Residues: CASTMRGRNQPQHF.

In this sample, this clone turned up a few times. The V gene is TRBV29-1, the J gene TRBJ2-3, with D hard to call. CDR3 length equals 15 residues. Germline assignment: CDR1 SQVTM and CDR2 ANQGSEA. Trimming took off 1 base at V and 3 bases at J, with 14 bases between the two ends. CDR3 region: CSVEVRERGTDTQYF. CDR3 coding DNA: TGCAGCGTTGAAGTTAGAGAACGAGGTACAGATACGCAGTATTTT.

J is TRBJ1-4 and V is TRBV7-9; 11 bases match TRBD1. Germline CDR1 SEHNR, CDR2 FQNEAQ (reference sequence). The J segment lost 8 bases and the V segment lost 5 bases, leaving 10 bases of the junction unmatched. CDR3 length: 16 amino acids. For the CDR3, the DNA is TGTGCCAGCAGCAAAAAGAGGGGACAGGGGGTAGAAAAACTGTTTTTT. Its translation: CASSKKRGQGVEKLFF.

The sample holds a few counts of this clone. V gene TRBV28 combines with J gene TRBJ1-5; D gene uncertain. V was cut by 6 bases and J by 0 bases, with 18 bases left in between. Per the germline V gene, CDR1 is MDHEN and CDR2 is SYDVKM. This CDR3 region has 17 residues. The CDR3 coding sequence is TGTGCCAGCAGATCCTTCCGGAGAGTAAATAGCAATCAGCCCCAGCATTTT. This gives the protein CASRSFRRVNSNQPQHF.

The V call is TRBV27, the J call TRBJ1-5; D is perhaps TRBD1 (5 bases). The CDR3 consists of 14 residues. Germline CDR1 and CDR2: MNHEY and SMNVEV (reference sequence). The ends were cut back, 2 bases at V and 3 bases at J, with 8 bases in the middle. CDR3 residues: CASSLLGDNQPQHF. In nucleotides, the CDR3 is TGTGCCAGCAGTTTACTGGGGGACAATCAGCCCCAGCATTTT.

The count of this clone is one. The CDR3 DNA is TGTGCCAGCAGCTTTGGACAGGATGGCTACACCTTC. Translated: CASSFGQDGYTF. This rearrangement joins TRBV7-9 to TRBJ1-2; TRBD1 aligns across 7 bases. Germline values: CDR1 SEHNR, CDR2 FQNEAQ (reference sequence). Unmatched junction bases numbered 1, after V lost 3 bases and J lost 6 bases. This CDR3 is 12 amino acids long.

CDR3 sequence: CASSRGQQETQYF. CDR3 nucleotides: TGTGCCAGCAGCCGAGGACAGCAAGAGACCCAGTACTTC. V usage is TRBV4-2 and J usage is TRBJ2-5; tentative D call: TRBD1 (6 bases). The CDR3 extends over 13 amino acids. Germline V gene lookup returns CDR1 LGHNA and CDR2 YNFKEQ. V lost 4 bases to trimming and J lost 2 bases, with 8 bases between them.

In this sample, this clone turned up a few times. The chain links TRBV30 to TRBJ1-5; no firm D call. The germline gives CDR1 GTSNPN, CDR2 SVGIG (reference sequence). Trimming removed 0 bases at V and 4 bases at J, with 7 bases between. CDR3 length: 13 residues. This chain's CDR3 is CAWSVDENQPQHF. For the CDR3, the DNA is TGTGCCTGGAGTGTAGACGAAAATCAGCCCCAGCATTTT. Filled out from reference TRBV30 and TRBJ1-5, the complete variable domain reads SQTIHQWPATLVQPVGSPLSLECTVEGTSNPNLYWYRQAAGRGLQLLFYSVGIGQISSEVPQNLSASRPQDRQFILSSKKLLLSDSGFYLCAWSVDENQPQHFGDGTRLSIL.

V is TRBV5-4 and J is TRBJ1-2; no clear D gene. Germline CDR1 and CDR2: SGHNT and YYREEE (reference sequence). Between the trimmed V and J ends, which lost 0 bases and 4 bases, there was a span of 4 bases. CDR3 length: 12 residues. CDR3 sequence reads: CASSLVGYGYTF. The CDR3 nucleotides read TGTGCCAGCAGCTTGGTAGGCTATGGCTACACCTTC.

By share, this clone ranks as medium-sized. This rearrangement joins TRBV7-6 to TRBJ2-7, with D perhaps TRBD1 or TRBD2 (5 bases each). V was clipped by 5 bases and J by 1 base, with 12 bases between them. Germline V CDR1 and CDR2: SGHVS, FNYEAQ. The CDR3 spans 14 residues. The DNA of the CDR3 is TGTGCCAGCAGCCCGGGACGGACGTCCTACGAGCAGTACTTC. This encodes CASSPGRTSYEQYF. The full variable domain, rest sourced from reference TRBV7-6 and TRBJ2-7, is GAGVSQSPRYKVTKRGQDVALRCDPISGHVSLYWYRQALGQGPEFLTYFNYEAQQDKSGLPNDRFSAERPEGSISTLTIQRTEQRDSAMYRCASSPGRTSYEQYFGPGTRLTVT.

The chain has TRBV5-1 and TRBJ2-7; 8 nucleotides line up with TRBD2. Per germline, CDR1 SGHRS and CDR2 YFSETQ. V shed 0 bases, J shed 3 bases, and the junction held 5 bases outside the gene matches. The CDR3 contains 15 residues. The DNA for the CDR3 is TGCGCCAGCAGCTTGGCCCCGACTAGCGACTACGAGCAGTACTTC. Protein sequence: CASSLAPTSDYEQYF.

The V and J genes are TRBV5-1 and TRBJ1-6; 9 bases line up with TRBD1. V lost 3 bases to trimming and J lost 0 bases; unmatched junction nucleotides: 4. The CDR3 is made up of 17 amino acids. Germline V gene sequence: CDR1 SGHRS, CDR2 YFSETQ. Here the CDR3 reads CASSSGTGYSYNSPLHF. The CDR3 DNA is TGCGCCAGCAGCTCCGGGACAGGGTACTCCTATAATTCACCCCTCCACTTT.

The chain employs TRBV18 and TRBJ1-1; D may be TRBD1 (5 bases). Germline lookup yields CDR1 KGHSH and CDR2 LQKENI. Trimming took off 4 bases at V and 1 base at J, with 13 bases between the two ends. The CDR3 has 15 amino acids. The CDR3 reads CASSRAGGANTEAFF. Here the CDR3 DNA reads TGTGCCAGCTCACGGGCCGGCGGGGCGAACACTGAAGCTTTCTTT.

The V and J genes are TRBV11-3 and TRBJ1-1; no clear D gene. CDR3 length equals 13 residues. V lost 0 bases and J lost 1, with 3 bases in between. The germline CDR1 and CDR2 sequences are SGHNT and YENEEA. Here the CDR3 DNA reads TGTGCCAGCAGCTTAGAGGAGAACACTGAAGCTTTCTTT. Translation gives CASSLEENTEAFF.

The V gene is TRBV6-1, the J gene TRBJ1-2, with D maybe TRBD1 (5 bases). The ends were cut back, 4 bases at V and 6 bases at J, with 12 bases in the middle. Germline CDR1 and CDR2: MNHNS and SASEGT. The CDR3 runs to 13 residues. For the CDR3, the DNA is TGTGCCAGCAGTGGGGGGAATAGAGATGGCTACACCTTC. Its translation is CASSGGNRDGYTF.

The J gene is TRBJ1-2, the V gene TRBV10-3, with D possibly TRBD1 on 6 matching bases. This CDR3 contains 14 residues. Trimming pared 3 bases from V and 6 bases from J, leaving 14 bases between. Germline CDR1 and CDR2: ENHRY and SYGVKD. The CDR3 region has the DNA TGTGCCATCAGTGAAGGGGGGCCACGCCATGGCTACACCTTC. It codes for CAISEGGPRHGYTF.

The chain recombines TRBV28 with TRBJ1-3; tentative D call: TRBD1 (6 bases). Trimming pared 5 bases from V and 4 bases from J, leaving 18 bases between. In germline, CDR1 is MDHEN, CDR2 SYDVKM. CDR3 length: 16 amino acids. CDR3 bases: TGTGCCAGCAGTACTAGGGGGGGACCCTGGGGAAACACCATATATTTT. Protein: CASSTRGGPWGNTIYF. Looking up the rest from reference TRBV28 and TRBJ1-3 gives the full variable domain: DVKVTQSSRYLVKRTGEKVFLECVQDMDHENMFWYRQDPGLGLRLIYFSYDVKMKEKGDIPEGYSVSREKKERFSLILESASTNQTSMYLCASSTRGGPWGNTIYFGEGSWLTVV.

This chain connects TRBV5-6 to TRBJ1-5, with unresolved D. CDR1 SGHDT and CDR2 YYEEEE come from the germline V gene. V lost 2 bases and J 0 bases, leaving 9 bases between the germline ends. The CDR3 is made up of 15 amino acids. CDR3 sequence reads: CASSLSQYSNQPQHF. The CDR3 DNA is TGTGCCAGCAGCTTAAGTCAGTATAGCAATCAGCCCCAGCATTTT.

In its sample, this clone was seen once. The chain uses TRBV28 and TRBJ2-3, with TRBD2 identical over 8 bases. CDR1 is MDHEN and CDR2 is SYDVKM in the germline V gene. The CDR3 spans 16 residues. J gave up 2 bases and V 2 bases, and 6 bases lay outside the gene matches. For the CDR3, the DNA is TGTGCCAGCAGTTTACCGGCGGGGGGCCTCACAGATACGCAGTATTTT. It yields the protein CASSLPAGGLTDTQYF.

J is TRBJ1-2 and V is TRBV28; D uncertain. This CDR3 comprises 13 residues. Trimming shortened V by 3 bases and J by 4 bases, and 9 bases separated the two germline ends. The germline V gene encodes CDR1 MDHEN and CDR2 SYDVKM. The CDR3 DNA sequence: TGTGCCAGCAGTTTGGAGGAGGTCTATGGCTACACCTTC. Protein: CASSLEEVYGYTF.

This chain joins TRBV30 and TRBJ1-1; D is unresolved. V lost 3 bases, J lost 1 base, and 6 bases lay in between. CDR1 is GTSNPN, CDR2 SVGIG, per germline (reference sequence). The CDR3 is made up of 12 amino acids. CDR3 in amino acids: CAWRQPNTEAFF. In DNA, the CDR3 is TGTGCCTGGAGACAACCGAACACTGAAGCTTTCTTT.

The V and J genes are TRBV4-3 and TRBJ1-4, with 7 bases matching TRBD1. After removal of 3 bases from V and 4 bases from J, the junction contained 11 bases not matched to a gene. The CDR3 covers 17 residues. Germline-derived CDR1 and CDR2 are LGHNA and YSLEER. The CDR3 reads CASSQLLPGQINEKLFF. The CDR3 bases are TGCGCCAGCAGCCAGCTTCTTCCGGGACAGATTAATGAAAAACTGTTTTTT.